This T cell receptor beta chain was recovered during a study of human T cells and chemical hapten exposure (dated by TCRdb to the early 2020s). Background for the entire study: For sensitization, 2% DPC in acetone was applied to a 2 cm by 2 cm area of upper inner arm skin. Throughout the approximately 23-week study period, patients were also given weekly therapeutic DPC doses on the scalp. Patch testing was done on the upper back using Finn chambers containing 0.01% DPC, and results were scored after 6 days according to International Contact Dermatitis Research Group standards. The mostly female patient cohort included alopecia areata with under or over 50% scalp involvement, alopecia totalis and alopecia universalis. Libraries were combined into a pool for sequencing, and differences in TCR yield between samples came mainly from small differences in library volumes within the pool. The study tracked peripheral blood TCR repertoire changes in vivo during primary and secondary sensitization to the hapten diphenylcyclopropenone (DPC) in alopecia patients. Blood samples were taken from patients before sensitization (week 0) and then at 2, 6 and about 24 weeks after DPC sensitization. Blood for TCR sequencing was provided by twenty-nine alopecia patients at one to four time points (pre-sensitization, 2, 6 and 24 weeks). Study-wide findings and limitations: After repeated subsampling, changes were observed in the strength of the expansion versus patch-test correlation and in the threshold at which the correlation became significant. Compared with pre-sensitization or healthy control sets, expanded TCRs formed significantly more large CDR3 similarity clusters, which is consistent with antigen-driven responses. Alopecia, a presumed autoimmune disease, was present in all patients, so the immune response of the patients might differ from that of healthy individuals. No change with DPC sensitization was found in the number of TCRs above 1 in 1000 frequency, and no evidence of global repertoire structure alterations was found. Patch test score was positively correlated with the number of PT1 expanded TCRs, with significance at thresholds 8, 16 and 32 but not at 4.

Library generation was performed with RACE. Data came from a NextSeq 500. During library preparation, unique molecular identifiers were attached to individual cDNA molecules so that TCRs could be counted quantitatively and reproducibly. For every blood RNA sample, sequencing covered both the TCR alpha and TCR beta chains. Turning to the authors' computational methods: A median of approximately 100,000 TCRs per sample was observed, with a range of roughly 23,224 to 700,000. V, J and CDR3 annotation of the TCR reads was performed with the Decombinator software suite. Every sample was subsampled to the same number of TCRs (28,000) for the PS versus PT1 abundance plots. TCRs were defined as expanded if absent before sensitization and observed at least eight times at the 2-week time point. TCRdb trimmed the raw reads at Q25, called clones with MiXCR and kept productive beta chains. Each CDR3 protein appears once, grouped with its most common genes and DNA. Clone size and V and J calls follow TCRdb, not the original study. The sample includes 100,000 or so distinct CDR3 sequences, with less than 35% observed a single time. In total, the top ten clones hold around 2.5% of the sample.

The time point tag for this specimen amounts to: patch test 3, about 24 weeks after DPC sensitization. The treatment or condition label here, explained by the study, means: therapeutic diphenylcyclopropenone sensitization with weekly scalp DPC. At each patch-test visit, blood was drawn before the patch test was applied. Patients were considered eligible if aged 18 to 70, diagnosed with alopecia and deemed suitable for DPC therapy, and patients were excluded if pregnant. Unfractionated whole blood was collected in Tempus Blood RNA tubes, and total RNA was extracted from that blood. Worth noting for this clonotype: It lacks a known antigen. The input lacks base qualities; no much larger clone sits a single base away.

V drops 10 bases and J drops 8 bases, leaving 26 bases in between. CDR1 and CDR2 are read off the germline V gene as ENHRY and SYGVKD. Measured from the cysteine to the phenylalanine, the CDR3 is 15 residues long. Of all the DNA, just the CDR3 is kept, 45 bases in frame from base 1. This TCR derives from a man aged 40-55 years with alopecia areata. Some clones in this sample may be carry-over from other donors' samples. The sequenced sample was whole blood, obtained in connection with sensitization to the hapten diphenylcyclopropenone (DPC). Here the chain combines TRBV10-3 and TRBJ1-2; the D gene is unclear. Read as DNA, the sequence is TGTGCCACCGGCTCGAAGGGTTGGTACGAACAAGGCTACACCTTC. Translated, it reads CATGSKGWYEQGYTF.